A few counts support the clone carrying this TCR delta chain. TCRdb redid clone calling on the RT-PCR reads using CATT. The table includes about 10,000 delta-chain clones, around two fifths detected once. These data belong to a study of gamma-delta T cells after stem cell transplantation. There are 15 residues in the CDR3. Germline V gene sequence: CDR1 GEAIGNYY, CDR2 EKD. The V and J ends lost 0 bases and 4 bases respectively, with 11 bases between them. This chain links TRDV2 with TRDJ2, with a possible D match to TRDD3 (6 bases). Specimen: gamma-delta T cells. The TCR comes from a human donor. It is not recorded whose cells these are; they may come from a transplant donor. The CDR3 loop is CACDTWGAPTAQLFF. The CDR3 region has the DNA TGTGCCTGTGACACCTGGGGGGCCCCGACAGCACAACTCTTCTTT.